This entry lists 20 T cell receptor beta chains sequenced from one sample in a study of control samples from healthy donors and cancer patients. The method was immunoSEQ multiplex PCR; TCRdb's version includes in-frame clones alone and lacks a portion of them. The table lists over 80,000 clones, roughly 80% of them singletons, with around 20% in the top ten. Sequencing used blood. Source of these receptors: a man aged 25 to 45 in good health.

This clone was found a few times. This CDR3 reads CASSLYFGELFF. For the CDR3, the DNA is TGTGCCAGCAGCCTGTACTTCGGGGAGCTGTTTTTT. V gene TRBV5-6 combines with J gene TRBJ2-2; D call uncertain. Germline loops: CDR1 SGHDT, CDR2 YYEEEE. Trimming stripped 4 bases from V and 7 bases from J, with 8 bases between. This CDR3 spans 12 amino acids.

At least ten counts were recorded for this clone. The rearrangement joins TRBV27 to TRBJ1-2; no reliable D call. There are 14 residues in the CDR3. V was shortened by 6 bases and J by 0 bases, with 11 bases between the two germline ends. The V gene's germline CDR1 is MNHEY and CDR2 SMNVEV (reference sequence). The CDR3 region has the DNA TGTGCCAGCAGCCCGGACGGATCTAACTATGGCTACACCTTC. Translated, it gives CASSPDGSNYGYTF.

In its sample, this clone was seen a few times. This chain uses TRBV14 with TRBJ2-2; 7 nucleotides align to TRBD2. Trimming took 0 bases from V and 9 from J; bases not matched to a gene: 7. The CDR3 covers 15 residues. CDR1 SGHDN and CDR2 FVKESK come from the germline V gene. CDR3 sequence: CASSQDRLADRELFF. In DNA, the CDR3 is TGTGCCAGCAGCCAAGATCGGCTAGCGGACCGGGAGCTGTTTTTT.

CDR3 protein: CASSYHRDPNEQFF. CDR3 in DNA: TGTGCCAGCAGTTATCACCGGGATCCCAATGAGCAGTTCTTC. The chain is built from TRBV6-6 and TRBJ2-1; D might be TRBD2 (5 bases). The CDR3 totals 14 residues. V lost 3 bases, J lost 6 bases, and 12 bases lay in between. Per the germline V gene, CDR1 is MNHNY and CDR2 is SVGAGI (reference sequence).

This rearrangement joins TRBV27 to TRBJ1-4; D not certain. Germline CDR1 reads MNHEY; CDR2 reads SMNVEV (reference sequence). The CDR3 has 14 residues. V dropped 5 bases and J dropped 7 bases, with 14 bases sitting between them. The DNA of the CDR3 is TGTGCCAGCAGTCTCCGGCCCCGGGGTGAAAAACTGTTTTTT. Translating gives CASSLRPRGEKLFF.

CDR3 nucleotides: TGTGCCAGCAGCCAAGACAGGATGAGCACAGATACGCAGTATTTT. Its translation: CASSQDRMSTDTQYF. The gene calls are TRBV3-1 (or the pseudogene TRBV3-2) and TRBJ2-3; no definite D call. V lost 0 bases, J lost 0 bases, and 7 bases lay in between. The V gene's germline CDR1 is LGHDT and CDR2 YNNKEL (reference sequence). The CDR3 contains 15 residues.

The V call is TRBV6-1, the J call TRBJ1-5; D remains unclear. This CDR3 is built from 13 residues. The V end was cut by 1 base, the J end by 2 bases, with 3 bases between. The V gene's germline CDR1 is MNHNS and CDR2 SASEGT. The CDR3 is CASSEDGNQPQHF. Here the CDR3 DNA reads TGTGCCAGCAGTGAAGACGGCAATCAGCCCCAGCATTTT.

The chain carries TRBV19 and TRBJ1-5; 7 nucleotides match TRBD1. The CDR3 length is 16 residues. J gave up 3 bases and V 5 bases, and 10 bases lay outside the gene matches. Germline CDR1 is LNHDA and CDR2 is SQIVND (reference sequence). The CDR3 DNA reads TGTGCCAGTAGTCTTCCGGGACAGACGTCCAATCAGCCCCAGCATTTT. Its protein product is CASSLPGQTSNQPQHF.

This sequence joins TRBV7-2 and TRBJ1-2, with D unresolved. V gave up 1 base and J gave up 3 bases, with 12 bases separating them. This CDR3 is 15 amino acids long. From germline, CDR1 is SGHTA and CDR2 FQGNSA. For the CDR3, the DNA is TGTGCCAGCAGCTTAGACGGCAGTTTTGACTATGGCTACACCTTC. This sequence encodes CASSLDGSFDYGYTF.

Only one count was recorded for this clone. The J gene is TRBJ2-7, the V gene TRBV30; 12 bases align to TRBD2. The CDR3 has 14 amino acids. CDR1 GTSNPN and CDR2 SVGIG come from the germline V gene (reference sequence). The V and J ends lost 4 bases and 6 bases, in that order; junction bases with no gene match: 7. The CDR3 sequence is CAWTPGTSGFEQYF. The CDR3 region has the DNA TGTGCCTGGACCCCCGGGACTAGCGGGTTCGAGCAGTACTTC.

The rearrangement joins TRBV30 to TRBJ1-5; D gene ambiguous. The CDR3 runs to 15 residues. V lost 0 bases to trimming and J lost 0 bases, with 9 bases between them. Germline CDR1 and CDR2: GTSNPN and SVGIG (reference sequence). CDR3 loop: CAWSVGPLSNQPQHF. The DNA of the CDR3 is TGTGCCTGGAGTGTAGGACCTCTTAGCAATCAGCCCCAGCATTTT.

This chain connects TRBV19 to TRBJ1-6, with TRBD1 matching over 8 bases. The V and J ends lost 3 bases and 10 bases, in that order; junction bases with no gene match: 2. This CDR3 has 13 residues. Germline CDR1 LNHDA, CDR2 SQIVND (reference sequence). CDR3 DNA sequence: TGTGCCAGTAGTATCGGACAGGGATCACCCCTCCACTTT. This encodes CASSIGQGSPLHF. The full variable domain, in which reference TRBV19 and TRBJ1-6 provide the parts outside the CDR3, is DGGITQSPKYLFRKEGQNVTLSCEQNLNHDAMYWYRQDPGQGLRLIYYSQIVNDFQKGDIAEGYSVSREKKESFPLTVTSAQKNPTAFYLCASSIGQGSPLHFGNGTRLTVT.

The CDR3 DNA follows: TGTGCCAGCAGCCCACGATCCTCTACCTCCTACGAGCAGTACTTC. Translating gives CASSPRSSTSYEQYF. The chain has TRBV7-9 and TRBJ2-7; no clear D. The CDR3 covers 15 residues. Trimming took 5 bases from V and 0 from J, leaving 14 bases between them. Germline V CDR1 and CDR2: SEHNR, FQNEAQ (reference sequence). The full variable domain, rest sourced from reference TRBV7-9 and TRBJ2-7, is DTGVSQNPRHKITKRGQNVTFRCDPISEHNRLYWYRQTLGQGPEFLTYFQNEAQLEKSRLLSDRFSAERPKGSFSTLEIQRTEQGDSAMYLCASSPRSSTSYEQYFGPGTRLTVT.

CDR3 sequence: CASSIGGGPINTQYF. CDR3 bases: TGTGCCAGTAGTATTGGGGGGGGGCCTATAAATACGCAGTATTTT. V usage is TRBV19 and J usage is TRBJ2-3; TRBD2 might be the D (7 bases). The CDR3 sequence is 15 residues long. Trimming left V 3 bases short and J 7 bases short, with 17 bases between. CDR1 is LNHDA, CDR2 SQIVND, per germline (reference sequence).

The chain recombines TRBV5-5 with TRBJ1-4, with D possibly TRBD1 on 5 matching bases. Per germline, CDR1 SGHKS and CDR2 YYEKEE (reference sequence). CDR3 length: 14 amino acids. V gave up 3 bases and J gave up 3 bases, with 9 bases separating them. The CDR3 coding sequence is TGTGCCAGCAGCTCCGGGACGTCTAATGAAAAACTGTTTTTT. It translates to CASSSGTSNEKLFF. The full variable domain, rest sourced from reference TRBV5-5 and TRBJ1-4, is DAGVTQSPTHLIKTRGQQVTLRCSPISGHKSVSWYQQVLGQGPQFIFQYYEKEERGRGNFPDRFSARQFPNYSSELNVNALLLGDSALYLCASSSGTSNEKLFFGSGTQLSVL.

The rearrangement links TRBV6-5 to TRBJ2-5; 9 nucleotides line up with TRBD1. The CDR3 extends over 15 amino acids. V gave up 6 bases and J gave up 4 bases; unmatched junction bases: 9. The germline CDR1 and CDR2 sequences are MNHEY and SVGAGI. This CDR3 is CASRTGTGSRETQYF. CDR3 nucleotide sequence: TGTGCCAGCAGAACCGGGACAGGGAGTCGAGAGACCCAGTACTTC.

This chain connects TRBV6-5 to TRBJ1-1; no definite D call. The CDR3 contains 14 residues. CDR1 MNHEY and CDR2 SVGAGI come from the germline V gene. Between the trimmed V and J ends, which lost 4 bases and 2 bases, there was a span of 11 bases. The CDR3, as DNA: TGTGCCAGCAGTTCGTACACATCAAACACTGAAGCTTTCTTT. Its protein is CASSSYTSNTEAFF.

The chain joins TRBV3-1 (or the pseudogene TRBV3-2) to TRBJ1-3; no clear D gene. CDR1 and CDR2 from the germline V gene are LGHDT and YNNKEL (reference sequence). This CDR3 contains 15 residues. The V and J ends lost 0 bases and 3 bases respectively, with 9 bases between them. This chain's CDR3 is CASSQERAYGNTIYF. The CDR3, as DNA: TGTGCCAGCAGCCAAGAGAGGGCTTATGGAAACACCATATATTTT.

The rearrangement links TRBV2 to TRBJ2-3; no clear D gene. This CDR3 is built from 12 residues. Germline CDR1 and CDR2: SNHLY and FYNNEI. V gave up 3 bases and J gave up 0 bases, with 1 base separating them. The CDR3 region is CASSESTDTQYF. The CDR3 region has the DNA TGTGCCAGCAGTGAGAGCACAGATACGCAGTATTTT.

This chain uses TRBV7-9 with TRBJ1-1; D gene uncertain. This CDR3 comprises 14 residues. From germline, CDR1 is SEHNR and CDR2 FQNEAQ (reference sequence). Trimming stripped 1 base from V and 4 bases from J, with 10 bases between. CDR3 sequence reads: CASSLGGDFTEAFF. The DNA for the CDR3 is TGTGCCAGCAGCTTAGGTGGGGATTTCACTGAAGCTTTCTTT.